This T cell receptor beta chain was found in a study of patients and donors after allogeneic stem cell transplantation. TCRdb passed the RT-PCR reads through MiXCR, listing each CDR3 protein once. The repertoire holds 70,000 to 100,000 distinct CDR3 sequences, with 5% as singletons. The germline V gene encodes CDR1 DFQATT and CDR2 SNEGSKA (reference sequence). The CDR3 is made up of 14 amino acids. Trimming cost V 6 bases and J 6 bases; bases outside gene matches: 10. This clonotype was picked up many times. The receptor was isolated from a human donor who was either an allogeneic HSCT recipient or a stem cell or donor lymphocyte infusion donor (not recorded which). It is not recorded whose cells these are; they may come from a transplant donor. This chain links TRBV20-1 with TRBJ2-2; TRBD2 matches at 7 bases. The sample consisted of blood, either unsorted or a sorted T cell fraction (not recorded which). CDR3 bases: TGCAGTGCCCGAGGGGAGGGCCGGTCCGGGGAGCTGTTTTTT. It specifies CSARGEGRSGELFF.